These 32 T cell receptor beta chains share one sample of origin, sequenced in a study of T cell responses to AZD1222 COVID-19 vaccine. The data were produced by immunoSEQ multiplex PCR, yet TCRdb's version contains in-frame clones alone and is incomplete. The sample lists 120,000 to 150,000 clones, approximately 90% occurring once. The sample consisted of peripheral blood, taken 28 days after the second AZD1222 dose. The receptors shown here come from an adult who received the AZD1222 COVID-19 vaccine.

V gene TRBV6-5 combines with J gene TRBJ2-4; D is unresolved. V shed 8 bases and J shed 2 bases, with 7 bases lying between them. The CDR3 is 12 amino acids. The germline V gene has CDR1 MNHEY and CDR2 SVGAGI. For the CDR3, the DNA is TGTGCCAGCGGCAGGCCCAAAAACATTCAGTACTTC. Amino acids: CASGRPKNIQYF.

This rearrangement joins TRBV12-3 or TRBV12-4 to TRBJ2-3; D is perhaps TRBD1 (5 bases). The CDR3 contains 12 residues. The V end lost 3 bases, the J end lost 6 bases, and 7 bases lay between the germline ends. The CDR3 sequence: CASSLKGDTQYF. DNA of the CDR3: TGTGCCAGCAGTTTGAAGGGGGATACGCAGTATTTT.

The chain has TRBV11-3 and TRBJ1-1; 7 positions agree with TRBD1. CDR3 size: 12 residues. V shed 5 bases, J shed 10 bases, and the junction held 7 bases outside the gene matches. The germline CDR1 and CDR2 sequences are SGHNT and YENEEA. CDR3 sequence: CASSQETGVAFF. DNA of the CDR3: TGTGCCAGCAGCCAAGAAACAGGGGTAGCTTTCTTT. Full variable domain (remainder filled in from reference TRBV11-3 and TRBJ1-1): EAGVVQSPRYKIIEKKQPVAFWCNPISGHNTLYWYLQNLGQGPELLIRYENEEAVDDSQLPKDRFSAERLKGVDSTLKIQPAELGDSAVYLCASSQETGVAFFGQGTRLTVV.

The chain has TRBV5-1 and TRBJ2-1; D call uncertain. Germline values: CDR1 SGHRS, CDR2 YFSETQ. The CDR3 extends over 17 amino acids. The V end was cut by 3 bases, the J end by 0 bases, with 16 bases between. Here the CDR3 DNA reads TGCGCCAGCAGCTCACTACAAGCGAGTAGCTCCTACAATGAGCAGTTCTTC. Translating it yields CASSSLQASSSYNEQFF. The variable domain in full, completed from reference TRBV5-1 and TRBJ2-1, reads KAGVTQTPRYLIKTRGQQVTLSCSPISGHRSVSWYQQTPGQGLQFLFEYFSETQRNKGNFPGRFSGRQFSNSRSEMNVSTLELGDSALYLCASSSLQASSSYNEQFFGPGTRLTVL.

The chain links TRBV5-1 to TRBJ2-1; 13 bases align to TRBD2. Per germline, CDR1 SGHRS and CDR2 YFSETQ. The length of the CDR3 is 15 residues. J was trimmed by 7 bases and V by 2 bases; bases with no gene match: 3. The CDR3 reads CASSFTSGRVNEQFF. DNA for the CDR3: TGCGCCAGCAGCTTTACTAGCGGGAGGGTGAATGAGCAGTTCTTC.

The V gene is TRBV10-3, the J gene TRBJ2-1, with no clear D. Deletions cut 6 bases from V and 0 bases from J, with 6 bases between. This CDR3 contains 13 residues. The germline CDR1 and CDR2 sequences are ENHRY and SYGVKD. The CDR3 DNA reads TGTGCCATCAGGGGTTCCTCCTACAATGAGCAGTTCTTC. It translates to CAIRGSSYNEQFF.

This clone was observed a single time. Other DNA sequences of this sample code for an identical CDR3. This chain uses TRBV6-5 with TRBJ1-3; a possible D gene is TRBD1 (5 bases). The ends were cut back, 2 bases at V and 0 bases at J, with 5 bases in the middle. The germline V gene encodes CDR1 MNHEY and CDR2 SVGAGI. The CDR3 is 14 amino acids. CDR3 bases: TGTGCCAGCAGTTACGGGGGCTCTGGAAACACCATATATTTT. Its translation is CASSYGGSGNTIYF.

The chain couples TRBV6-5 to TRBJ2-3; unclear D gene. The CDR3 extends over 14 amino acids. Germline V gene data show CDR1 as MNHEY and CDR2 as SVGAGI. The germline V and J ends were trimmed by 5 bases and 0 bases, with 9 bases remaining between them. CDR3 residues: CASSRTMSTDTQYF. CDR3 DNA sequence: TGTGCCAGCAGTCGAACTATGAGCACAGATACGCAGTATTTT.

The chain is built from TRBV27 and TRBJ2-1; D might be TRBD2 (5 bases). V gave up 4 bases and J gave up 7 bases, with 17 bases separating them. The germline V gene has CDR1 MNHEY and CDR2 SMNVEV (reference sequence). CDR3 length equals 15 residues. For the CDR3, the DNA is TGTGCCAGCAGTTCAAACCGGGCTAGGAGGAATGAGCAGTTCTTC. Translating it yields CASSSNRARRNEQFF.

A few counts support this clone. The chain joins TRBV21-1 to TRBJ1-3. TRBV21-1 is listed as a pseudogene. The CDR3 has 13 residues. In nucleotides, the CDR3 is TGTGTCATAAGCCGGCGCTCTGGAAACACCATATATTTT. This codes for CVISRRSGNTIYF.

The V and J genes are TRBV29-1 and TRBJ1-3; no definite D call. Germline loops: CDR1 SQVTM, CDR2 ANQGSEA. This CDR3 region has 12 residues. V was trimmed by 5 bases and J by 3 bases, leaving 8 bases between them. The CDR3 sequence is CSVRTGGNTIYF. The CDR3 DNA sequence: TGCAGCGTTCGGACTGGTGGAAACACCATATATTTT.

V is TRBV28 and J is TRBJ1-6; a weak D match, TRBD1 (5 bases). Deletions cut 3 bases from V and 7 bases from J, with 10 bases between. The germline gives CDR1 MDHEN, CDR2 SYDVKM. The CDR3 length is 14 residues. The CDR3: CASSLWQGNSPLHF. The CDR3 DNA follows: TGTGCCAGCAGTTTGTGGCAGGGCAATTCACCCCTCCACTTT.

This chain connects TRBV6-5 to TRBJ1-5; no definite D call. Looked up from germline, CDR1 is MNHEY and CDR2 is SVGAGI. This CDR3 contains 15 residues. Trimming removed 6 bases at V and 2 bases at J, with 14 bases between. In DNA, the CDR3 is TGTGCCAGCAGATCCTCGGGAGCGGGCAATCAGCCCCAGCATTTT. Amino acids: CASRSSGAGNQPQHF.

This chain uses TRBV20-1 with TRBJ1-1; 7 bases line up with TRBD1. V shed 3 bases and J 1 base; nucleotides not matched to a gene: 5. This CDR3 spans 14 amino acids. Germline V lookup: CDR1 DFQATT, CDR2 SNEGSKA (reference sequence). CDR3 protein: CSASRGPQNTEAFF. DNA of the CDR3: TGCAGTGCTAGTAGGGGGCCACAGAACACTGAAGCTTTCTTT.

V is TRBV18 and J is TRBJ2-7; 9 bases agree with TRBD1. This CDR3 spans 14 amino acids. The J segment lost 3 bases and the V segment lost 4 bases, leaving 4 bases of the junction unmatched. Looked up from germline, CDR1 is KGHSH and CDR2 is LQKENI. The CDR3 nucleotides read TGTGCCAGCTCACGGTCGGGACAGGGCTACGAGCAGTACTTC. It encodes CASSRSGQGYEQYF.

The V and J genes are TRBV3-1 (or the pseudogene TRBV3-2) and TRBJ2-5; 8 bases map to TRBD1. The CDR3 consists of 15 residues. V lost 3 bases to trimming and J lost 5 bases; unmatched junction nucleotides: 8. Germline V CDR1 and CDR2: LGHDT, YNNKEL (reference sequence). Written as DNA, the CDR3 is TGTGCCAGCAGCCAGGCCAACAGGGGGGCGGAGACCCAGTACTTC. Its translation: CASSQANRGAETQYF.

This chain connects TRBV18 to TRBJ1-5; D is perhaps TRBD1 (6 bases). Germline V gene lookup returns CDR1 KGHSH and CDR2 LQKENI. CDR3 length: 15 amino acids. V was pared by 3 bases and J by 2 bases, with 11 bases between. This CDR3 is CASSPTGYGNQPQHF. DNA for the CDR3: TGTGCCAGCTCACCCACAGGGTATGGCAATCAGCCCCAGCATTTT.

This clone was observed a handful of times. This sequence joins TRBV10-1 and TRBJ2-7; TRBD1 aligns across 9 bases. The CDR3 is made up of 18 amino acids. The V segment lost 4 bases and the J segment 2 bases; nucleotides outside the gene matches: 15. Germline V CDR1 and CDR2: WNHNN, SYGVQD (reference sequence). The CDR3 loop is CASSGTLPGTGRTYEQYF. The CDR3 coding sequence is TGCGCCAGCAGTGGAACCCTACCCGGGACAGGGCGGACCTACGAGCAGTACTTC.

V gene TRBV19 combines with J gene TRBJ2-1, with D tentatively TRBD1 (5 bases). Trimming cost V 1 base and J 5 bases, with 12 bases left between them. Looked up from germline, CDR1 is LNHDA and CDR2 is SQIVND (reference sequence). CDR3 length: 15 residues. CDR3 loop: CASSIGQGTNNEQFF. CDR3 DNA sequence: TGTGCCAGTAGTATAGGGCAGGGAACGAACAATGAGCAGTTCTTC.

V is TRBV2 and J is TRBJ2-1; 7 bases map to TRBD1. J gave up 2 bases and V 6 bases, and 10 bases lay outside the gene matches. The germline gives CDR1 SNHLY, CDR2 FYNNEI. The CDR3 length is 16 residues. CDR3: CASRGETGLTYNEQFF. DNA for the CDR3: TGTGCCAGCAGGGGAGAGACAGGGCTTACCTACAATGAGCAGTTCTTC.

The DNA of the CDR3 is TGTGCCAGCAGCTTGGAGGGGGTTAGCACAGATACGCAGTATTTT. This sequence encodes CASSLEGVSTDTQYF. The rearrangement links TRBV7-2 to TRBJ2-3; D is possibly TRBD1 or TRBD2 (6 bases each). V was shortened by 3 bases and J by 0 bases, with 10 bases between the two germline ends. The CDR3 covers 15 residues. The germline CDR1 and CDR2 sequences are SGHTA and FQGNSA.

The gene calls are TRBV30 and TRBJ1-2; a weak D match, TRBD1 (6 bases). The V end was cut by 1 base, the J end by 3 bases, with 15 bases between. CDR1 and CDR2 from the germline V gene are GTSNPN and SVGIG (reference sequence). CDR3 length: 15 residues. CDR3 DNA: TGTGCCTGGAGTGACAACAGGGAGGAAGACTATGGCTACACCTTC. Its protein is CAWSDNREEDYGYTF.

This clone is large (0.1 to 1%) by share. This chain's CDR3 is CATSDPRTGDVNEQFF. The CDR3 bases are TGTGCCACCAGTGACCCAAGGACAGGGGATGTGAATGAGCAGTTCTTC. V usage is TRBV24-1 and J usage is TRBJ2-1; TRBD1 matches 9 bases. Germline CDR1 KGHDR, CDR2 SFDVKD. J gave up 7 bases and V 4 bases, and 10 bases lay outside the gene matches. This CDR3 is 16 amino acids long.

The chain recombines TRBV24-1 with TRBJ1-2; the match to TRBD1 covers 7 bases. The CDR3 length is 17 residues. Germline V gene sequence: CDR1 KGHDR, CDR2 SFDVKD. Losses at the gene ends were 1 base for V and 2 bases for J; bases not matched to a gene: 9. The CDR3 DNA is TGTGCCACCAGTGATTTCCCCGGGGACAGCAAGAACTATGGCTACACCTTC. This encodes CATSDFPGDSKNYGYTF.

This clone has just one count. V is TRBV19 and J is TRBJ1-2; 7 nucleotides match TRBD1. Germline V gene sequence: CDR1 LNHDA, CDR2 SQIVND (reference sequence). Unmatched junction bases numbered 18, after V lost 6 bases and J lost 8 bases. The CDR3 loop spans 16 amino acids. The CDR3 DNA reads TGTGCCAGTAGCGCACAAGGGGTACAGGGGTTTTCGGGCTACACCTTC. Translation: CASSAQGVQGFSGYTF.

The CDR3 DNA reads TGTGCCAGCAGCCTCCGGGTTGGAGGCTACACCTTC. Residues: CASSLRVGGYTF. V usage is TRBV6-6 and J usage is TRBJ1-2; D remains unclear. Germline V gene lookup returns CDR1 MNHNY and CDR2 SVGAGI (reference sequence). V lost 6 bases and J lost 8, with 13 bases in between. The CDR3 length is 12 residues.

The chain employs TRBV7-9 and TRBJ2-3, with 7 bases that match TRBD1. This CDR3 spans 15 amino acids. Germline V gene data show CDR1 as SEHNR and CDR2 as FQNEAQ (reference sequence). With 3 bases clipped from V and 2 bases from J, the junction kept 5 bases outside the gene matches. The CDR3 loop reads CASSFGTDDTDTQYF. CDR3 DNA: TGTGCCAGCAGCTTCGGGACAGATGACACAGATACGCAGTATTTT.

The chain links TRBV2 to TRBJ2-1; perhaps TRBD1 as D (6 bases). CDR3 length equals 15 residues. Per germline, CDR1 SNHLY and CDR2 FYNNEI. Trimming took 1 base from V and 3 from J, leaving 10 bases between them. CDR3 loop: CASSEGRTDYNEQFF. The CDR3 DNA follows: TGTGCCAGCAGTGAAGGCAGGACAGACTACAATGAGCAGTTCTTC. Variable domain in full (rest from reference TRBV2 and TRBJ2-1): EPEVTQTPSHQVTQMGQEVILRCVPISNHLYFYWYRQILGQKVEFLVSFYNNEISEKSEIFDDQFSVERPDGSNFTLKIRSTKLEDSAMYFCASSEGRTDYNEQFFGPGTRLTVL.

This clone was picked up one time. CDR3 sequence reads: CASSLMGQGTGELFF. The CDR3 DNA reads as TGTGCCAGCAGCTTAATGGGACAGGGAACCGGGGAGCTGTTTTTT. The chain links TRBV7-3 to TRBJ2-2, with 9 bases matching TRBD1. Germline values: CDR1 SGHTA, CDR2 FQGTGA. Unmatched junction bases numbered 2, after V lost 1 base and J lost 5 bases. This CDR3 has 15 residues.

Here the CDR3 reads CASSAGTGAIYGYTF. The CDR3 region has the DNA TGTGCCAGCAGCGCCGGGACAGGGGCGATCTATGGCTACACCTTC. The V and J genes are TRBV6-6 and TRBJ1-2; TRBD1 agrees at 10 bases. The J segment lost 4 bases and the V segment lost 6 bases, leaving 8 bases of the junction unmatched. Germline assignment: CDR1 MNHNY and CDR2 SVGAGI (reference sequence). The CDR3 contains 15 residues.

This chain joins TRBV5-1 and TRBJ2-1; 9 bases agree with TRBD2. The V gene's germline CDR1 is SGHRS and CDR2 YFSETQ. The CDR3 extends over 17 amino acids. Germline trimming cut 2 bases from V and 2 bases from J; bases unmatched to any gene: 8. Here the CDR3 DNA reads TGCGCCAGCAGCTTTACGGCTAGCGGGACGCCCTACAATGAGCAGTTCTTC. Its protein is CASSFTASGTPYNEQFF. The variable domain in full, with the rest retrieved from reference TRBV5-1 and TRBJ2-1, is KAGVTQTPRYLIKTRGQQVTLSCSPISGHRSVSWYQQTPGQGLQFLFEYFSETQRNKGNFPGRFSGRQFSNSRSEMNVSTLELGDSALYLCASSFTASGTPYNEQFFGPGTRLTVL.

This chain uses TRBV1 with TRBJ1-1. TRBV1 is a pseudogene. The CDR3 length is 14 residues. This CDR3 reads CTRRTPRTDTEAFF. The DNA of the CDR3 is TGCACCCGCCGGACCCCCAGGACTGACACTGAAGCTTTCTTT.